This paragraph reports one T cell receptor beta chain. Antigen unknown. The sample is drawn from a study of vaccination and CD4 T cells after COVID-19. With 6 bases removed from V and 2 bases from J, the gap between germline ends came to 13 bases. The CDR3 is made up of 14 amino acids. Germline CDR1 is MDHEN and CDR2 is SYDVKM. Stated treatment: roughly 11-day PBMC culture with coronavirus spike peptide pools or control peptides (ViraFEST assay). IL-2 (10 IU/ml) and peptide pools (approximately 9.7 ug/ml) were added to cultures of around 2.1 million PBMCs per well. By negative selection, CD4+ T cells were isolated once culture had run for 9 to 10 days. Sequencing of the DNA from cultured CD4+ T cells was carried out with the Oncomine TCR Beta short-read assay. Genomic DNA was taken out of cultured CD4+ T cells by extraction. TCRdb reprocessed the PCR reads via MiXCR and lists one record per CDR3 protein. This sample has about 14,000 distinct CDR3 sequences; about 60% occur once, and the top ten carry 6% to 7.5%.

Points from the study as a whole: Researchers report that 304 of 307 vaccine-specific clones in convalescent patients proved spike mono-reactive.

The sample comprised CD4+ T cells from blood, cultured in vitro. The TCR sequence derives from a human donor who had recovered from COVID-19. V gene TRBV28 combines with J gene TRBJ1-2; D is undetermined. The CDR3 region is CASSRSGNNYGYTF. CDR3 bases: TGTGCCAGCAGCCGATCCGGGAACAACTATGGCTACACCTTC.